The 16 T cell receptor beta chains below all came from one sample that was sequenced in a study of blood T cell repertoires in COVID-19. Only in-frame clones appear in the TCRdb table, and some are missing; sequencing was by immunoSEQ multiplex PCR. The profile covers almost 400,000 clones, with roughly 90% appearing a single time and approximately 1% taken by the ten largest. Input material: PBMCs or T cells enriched from blood (not recorded which). These receptors originate from a woman between 25 and 40 years old with acute COVID-19.

In its sample, this clone was seen a few times. The genes are TRBV2 and TRBJ1-2; D is ambiguous. The CDR3 extends over 14 amino acids. V was cut by 3 bases and J by 8 bases, with 16 bases left in between. Germline V gives CDR1 SNHLY, CDR2 FYNNEI. CDR3 bases: TGTGCCAGCAGTGACTCTATCCCAGGCGGGGGCTACACCTTC. Protein sequence: CASSDSIPGGGYTF.

Comment on this clone: The same CDR3 arises from other DNA sequences in this sample as well. V gene TRBV3-1 (or the pseudogene TRBV3-2) combines with J gene TRBJ2-1, with 7 positions matching TRBD2. The V and J ends lost 0 bases and 13 bases, in that order; junction bases with no gene match: 3. The CDR3 sequence is 12 residues long. Germline values: CDR1 LGHDT, CDR2 YNNKEL (reference sequence). The CDR3 loop reads CASSQDRGEQFF. CDR3 nucleotide sequence: TGTGCCAGCAGCCAAGATCGGGGGGAACAGTTCTTC.

This chain links TRBV6-6 with TRBJ2-3; D possibly corresponds to TRBD2 (6 bases). The V and J ends lost 5 bases and 4 bases respectively, with 22 bases between them. The CDR3 has 17 residues. The V gene's germline CDR1 is MNHNY and CDR2 SVGAGI (reference sequence). CDR3 protein: CASSHLFAGRLPDTQYF. The CDR3 DNA reads as TGTGCCAGCAGTCACCTCTTCGCGGGGAGATTACCAGATACGCAGTATTTT.

The chain employs TRBV2 and TRBJ1-1; TRBD1 matches 9 bases. J lost 1 base, V lost 8 bases, and 14 bases had no gene match. The CDR3 has 17 residues. Per germline, CDR1 SNHLY and CDR2 FYNNEI. In nucleotides, the CDR3 is TGTGCCAGCGGTAGCGGGGACAGGGCTCTGGAGAACACTGAAGCTTTCTTT. It codes for CASGSGDRALENTEAFF.

The gene calls are TRBV7-9 and TRBJ1-6, with 9 bases matching TRBD1. The CDR3 is 15 amino acids. Trimming took 1 base from V and 11 from J; bases not matched to a gene: 6. In germline, CDR1 is SEHNR, CDR2 FQNEAQ (reference sequence). The CDR3 sequence is CASSLGTGVRTPLHF. Written as DNA, the CDR3 is TGTGCCAGCAGCTTAGGGACAGGGGTTAGGACACCCCTCCACTTT.

The chain combines TRBV10-3 with TRBJ2-1; D is possibly TRBD1 (5 bases). V gave up 2 bases and J gave up 0 bases, with 8 bases separating them. Germline V gene data show CDR1 as ENHRY and CDR2 as SYGVKD. The CDR3 has 15 residues. The CDR3 spells CAISEMGPSYNEQFF. Written as DNA, the CDR3 is TGTGCCATCAGTGAGATGGGGCCCTCCTACAATGAGCAGTTCTTC.

The gene calls are TRBV18 and TRBJ1-2; unclear D gene. Germline assignment: CDR1 KGHSH and CDR2 LQKENI. This CDR3 spans 14 amino acids. V lost 2 bases to trimming and J lost 7 bases, with 14 bases between them. The CDR3 region has the DNA TGTGCCAGCTCACCAGCCCAATCGGGGATTGGCTACACCTTC. Translating it yields CASSPAQSGIGYTF.

The rearrangement joins TRBV5-4 to TRBJ2-1, with 7 bases identical to TRBD2. V dropped 3 bases and J dropped 2; count of bases not matched to a gene: 2. Germline V gene lookup returns CDR1 SGHNT and CDR2 YYREEE (reference sequence). The CDR3 is made up of 14 amino acids. DNA of the CDR3: TGTGCCAGCAGCTCGGGGGGACCCTACAATGAGCAGTTCTTC. Its translation: CASSSGGPYNEQFF.

This rearrangement joins TRBV24-1 to TRBJ2-1; a possible D gene is TRBD1 (6 bases). Trimming shortened V by 1 base and J by 2 bases, and 8 bases separated the two germline ends. Germline assignment: CDR1 KGHDR and CDR2 SFDVKD. This CDR3 has 15 residues. CDR3 nucleotides: TGTGCCACCAGTGATTTTGGGACAACCTACAATGAGCAGTTCTTC. It yields the protein CATSDFGTTYNEQFF.

The chain is built from TRBV19 and TRBJ2-1; TRBD1 is a possible D gene (6 bases). Looked up from germline, CDR1 is LNHDA and CDR2 is SQIVND (reference sequence). This CDR3 is 16 amino acids long. V gave up 5 bases and J gave up 4 bases, with 18 bases separating them. The CDR3 reads CASSLGVGQGYNEQFF. CDR3 bases: TGTGCCAGTAGTTTGGGAGTTGGGCAGGGGTACAATGAGCAGTTCTTC. The entire variable domain, with the rest obtained from reference TRBV19 and TRBJ2-1, is as follows: DGGITQSPKYLFRKEGQNVTLSCEQNLNHDAMYWYRQDPGQGLRLIYYSQIVNDFQKGDIAEGYSVSREKKESFPLTVTSAQKNPTAFYLCASSLGVGQGYNEQFFGPGTRLTVL.

In its sample, this clone was seen once. V and J are TRBV7-9 and TRBJ2-3; the D gene is possibly TRBD1 (6 bases). Trimming took 3 bases from V and 3 from J, leaving 16 bases between them. Germline CDR1 is SEHNR and CDR2 is FQNEAQ (reference sequence). CDR3 length: 16 residues. The DNA for the CDR3 is TGTGCCAGCAGCTTTTGGGGGCGGTTGAATACAGATACGCAGTATTTT. Protein sequence: CASSFWGRLNTDTQYF.

The J gene is TRBJ2-7, the V gene TRBV7-9, with D uncertain. V was cut by 7 bases and J by 2 bases, with 15 bases left in between. This CDR3 comprises 14 residues. Germline V gives CDR1 SEHNR, CDR2 FQNEAQ (reference sequence). Here the CDR3 reads CASTALSPAYEQYF. The CDR3 DNA follows: TGTGCCAGCACTGCCCTCTCCCCGGCCTACGAGCAGTACTTC.

The J gene is TRBJ1-3, the V gene TRBV9; maybe TRBD1 (5 bases). V was trimmed by 4 bases and J by 15 bases, leaving 20 bases between them. This CDR3 region has 13 residues. Germline-derived CDR1 and CDR2 are SGDLS and YYNGEE. The CDR3 spells CASSPQPGTAEYF. In DNA form, the CDR3 reads TGTGCCAGCAGCCCTCAGCCGGGGACTGCCGAATATTTT.

The V and J genes are TRBV6-4 and TRBJ1-6, with 8 bases matching TRBD1. The germline V gene has CDR1 MRHNA and CDR2 SNTAGT. Trimming at V came to 10 bases and at J to 9 bases, leaving 14 bases not matched to a gene. The CDR3 covers 15 residues. CDR3 nucleotides: TGTGCCAACCAAACCCCCAGGGGGCTTTGTTCACCCCTCCACTTT. Protein product: CANQTPRGLCSPLHF.

The chain uses TRBV5-6 and TRBJ1-4; 8 bases align to TRBD1. The V and J ends lost 1 base and 6 bases, in that order; junction bases with no gene match: 5. Germline values: CDR1 SGHDT, CDR2 YYEEEE. This CDR3 is built from 15 residues. CDR3 bases: TGTGCCAGCAGCTTGAGAGACAGGGGTTATGAAAAACTGTTTTTT. Amino acid sequence: CASSLRDRGYEKLFF.

The V call is TRBV5-1, the J call TRBJ1-1; 7 bases line up with TRBD1. With 4 bases clipped from V and 3 bases from J, the junction kept 12 bases outside the gene matches. The CDR3 loop spans 16 amino acids. Per the germline V gene, CDR1 is SGHRS and CDR2 is YFSETQ. The CDR3 DNA is TGCGCCAGCAGCCCGGAAACAGGGGCTAAGGACACTGAAGCTTTCTTT. Residues: CASSPETGAKDTEAFF.